The 20 T cell receptor beta chains below were found in one sample sequenced in a study of CD8 T cells in Susac syndrome. The authors reverse transcribed about 0.5 to 1 ug RNA with random hexamers. One entry per CDR3 protein results from TCRdb running MiXCR on the immunoSEQ multiplex PCR reads. In the table there are 100,000 or so distinct CDR3 sequences, less than 95% of which are singletons. The sequenced sample was CD8+ T cells from PBMCs. The receptors were gathered from a human donor in good health.

The V call is TRBV20-1, the J call TRBJ2-7; 10 positions agree with TRBD1. The V gene's germline CDR1 is DFQATT and CDR2 SNEGSKA (reference sequence). The CDR3 is 15 amino acids. V was pared by 0 bases and J by 2 bases, with 4 bases of the junction left unmatched. The CDR3, as DNA: TGCAGTGCTAGAGACAGGACAGGGGGGGCCTACGAGCAGTACTTC. Amino acids: CSARDRTGGAYEQYF.

V gene TRBV27 combines with J gene TRBJ2-3; a weak D match, TRBD2 (5 bases). Trimming shortened V by 2 bases and J by 6 bases, and 15 bases separated the two germline ends. The CDR3 sequence is 15 residues long. Germline V lookup: CDR1 MNHEY, CDR2 SMNVEV (reference sequence). The CDR3 coding sequence is TGTGCCAGCAGTTTAGGTCCGGGATTTCTGGATACGCAGTATTTT. Protein product: CASSLGPGFLDTQYF.

The genes are TRBV20-1 and TRBJ1-5; D ambiguous. V was clipped by 7 bases and J by 1 base, with 8 bases between them. Per the germline V gene, CDR1 is DFQATT and CDR2 is SNEGSKA (reference sequence). CDR3 length: 12 residues. CDR3 DNA sequence: TGCAGTGTCTATACAAGCAATCAGCCCCAGCATTTT. Translated: CSVYTSNQPQHF.

The chain couples TRBV20-1 to TRBJ2-7; no definite D call. This CDR3 comprises 13 residues. Germline V gives CDR1 DFQATT, CDR2 SNEGSKA (reference sequence). V was cut by 3 bases and J by 1 base, with 10 bases left in between. CDR3 DNA sequence: TGCAGTGCTAGCGGAGTAGTATCCTACGAGCAGTACTTC. Its protein product is CSASGVVSYEQYF.

The gene calls are TRBV20-1 and TRBJ2-7, with a tentative D call TRBD2 (6 bases). Germline V gene lookup returns CDR1 DFQATT and CDR2 SNEGSKA (reference sequence). This CDR3 region has 14 residues. V dropped 6 bases and J dropped 3 bases, with 18 bases sitting between them. The CDR3 DNA sequence: TGCAGTGCCAGTTCCGGGACTGTTAACTACGAGCAGTACTTC. Translating gives CSASSGTVNYEQYF.

The chain combines TRBV27 with TRBJ1-1; D remains ambiguous. The CDR3 length is 15 residues. Trimming left V 6 bases short and J 2 bases short, with 16 bases between. CDR1 is MNHEY, CDR2 SMNVEV, per germline (reference sequence). Written as DNA, the CDR3 is TGTGCCAGCAGCAATTTGGGGTTCGGAAACACTGAAGCTTTCTTT. Translated, it gives CASSNLGFGNTEAFF.

The V gene is TRBV27, the J gene TRBJ2-7; D may be TRBD1 (6 bases). Trimming removed 8 bases from V and 0 bases from J, with 14 bases in between. This CDR3 is built from 14 residues. CDR1 is MNHEY and CDR2 is SMNVEV in the germline V gene (reference sequence). The DNA for the CDR3 is TGTGCCAGCCGCCGAAGGGGGAGCTCCTACGAGCAGTACTTC. Encoded protein: CASRRRGSSYEQYF.

The gene calls are TRBV25-1 and TRBJ2-1, with no clear D. Germline lookup yields CDR1 MGHDK and CDR2 SYGVNS. The CDR3 extends over 14 amino acids. The V and J ends lost 5 bases and 3 bases respectively, with 11 bases between them. The DNA of the CDR3 is TGTGCCAGCAGTATTAACTTCGGCTACAATGAGCAGTTCTTC. As protein: CASSINFGYNEQFF.

The rearrangement joins TRBV15 to TRBJ1-1; D gene uncertain. Trimming shortened V by 0 bases and J by 4 bases, and 6 bases separated the two germline ends. The germline gives CDR1 LNHNV, CDR2 YYDKDF (reference sequence). The CDR3 totals 13 residues. Here the CDR3 DNA reads TGTGCCACCAGCAGAGAACCGGTCACTGAAGCTTTCTTT. This codes for CATSREPVTEAFF.

This chain links TRBV29-1 with TRBJ2-7, with 11 nucleotides matching TRBD2. The junction had 3 bases not matched to a gene; V was cut back by 8 bases and J by 3 bases. CDR1 and CDR2 (germline): SQVTM, ANQGSEA. This CDR3 contains 12 residues. CDR3 in amino acids: CSTGTSGYEQYF. The CDR3 DNA reads as TGCAGCACAGGGACTAGCGGCTACGAGCAGTACTTC.

The chain is built from TRBV5-4 and TRBJ1-2; no firm D call. The V end was cut by 1 base, the J end by 7 bases, with 11 bases between. Germline-derived CDR1 and CDR2 are SGHNT and YYREEE (reference sequence). This CDR3 spans 13 amino acids. CDR3 loop: CASSLRGSPGYTF. DNA of the CDR3: TGTGCCAGCAGCTTGCGCGGATCCCCTGGCTACACCTTC.

The J gene is TRBJ2-7, the V gene TRBV12-3 or TRBV12-4; D perhaps matches TRBD1 (6 bases). The germline V and J ends were trimmed by 4 bases and 2 bases, with 9 bases remaining between them. The CDR3 consists of 13 residues. The CDR3 DNA follows: TGTGCCAGCAGTTCTCCAGGGGCCTACGAGCAGTACTTC. Encoded protein: CASSSPGAYEQYF.

V gene TRBV3-1 combines with J gene TRBJ2-3; tentatively, D is TRBD2 (6 bases). Germline CDR1 is LGHDT and CDR2 is YNNKEL (reference sequence). CDR3 length equals 16 residues. The V end lost 3 bases, the J end lost 2 bases, and 15 bases lay between the germline ends. In nucleotides, the CDR3 is TGTGCCAGCAGCCATCCGGTAGCGGACGTCACAGATACGCAGTATTTT. Its translation is CASSHPVADVTDTQYF.

The CDR3, as DNA: TGTGCCAGCAGCCTTTCTGGGGGGGACAGCTCCTACGAGCAGTACTTC. This translates into CASSLSGGDSSYEQYF. This chain joins TRBV7-6 and TRBJ2-7; D tentatively reads TRBD1 or TRBD2 (7 bases each). V lost 5 bases to trimming and J lost 0 bases, with 17 bases between them. CDR1 SGHVS and CDR2 FNYEAQ come from the germline V gene. The CDR3 is made up of 16 amino acids.

The chain uses TRBV6-4 and TRBJ1-6; D gene uncertain. The germline CDR1 and CDR2 sequences are MRHNA and SNTAGT. Trimming pared 0 bases from V and 4 bases from J, leaving 10 bases between. This CDR3 comprises 16 residues. This CDR3 reads CASSDSAGIYNSPLHF. CDR3 DNA sequence: TGTGCCAGCAGTGACTCTGCGGGGATTTATAATTCACCCCTCCACTTT.

This clonotype is a singleton in its sample. The chain joins TRBV29-1 to TRBJ2-1, with 7 bases that match TRBD1. After removal of 4 bases from V and 5 bases from J, the junction contained 5 bases not matched to a gene. Looked up from germline, CDR1 is SQVTM and CDR2 is ANQGSEA. The CDR3 covers 13 residues. The DNA of the CDR3 is TGCAGCGTTGGGACCACAGGGGACAATGAGCAGTTCTTC. Protein: CSVGTTGDNEQFF.

V usage is TRBV27 and J usage is TRBJ2-7; D not resolved. The CDR3 loop spans 14 amino acids. Between the trimmed V and J ends, which lost 2 bases and 5 bases, there was a span of 13 bases. Germline V gives CDR1 MNHEY, CDR2 SMNVEV (reference sequence). CDR3 protein: CASSLIGSSHEQYF. CDR3 nucleotide sequence: TGTGCCAGCAGTTTAATCGGCAGTTCCCACGAGCAGTACTTC.

This chain uses TRBV29-1 with TRBJ2-7, with TRBD1 matching 9 bases. CDR1 SQVTM and CDR2 ANQGSEA come from the germline V gene. V was pared by 7 bases and J by 0 bases, with 10 bases of the junction left unmatched. This CDR3 is 15 amino acids long. For the CDR3, the DNA is TGCAGCGCTCTCCTTCCGGGACAGGGCTCCTACGAGCAGTACTTC. Amino acid sequence: CSALLPGQGSYEQYF.

The gene calls are TRBV7-2 and TRBJ2-3; 11 bases are a match to TRBD2. V was pared by 5 bases and J by 0 bases, with 7 bases of the junction left unmatched. The CDR3 runs to 17 residues. Germline V gene data show CDR1 as SGHTA and CDR2 as FQGNSA. In DNA form, the CDR3 reads TGTGCCAGCAGCCTGTCGACTAGCGGGGCTAGCACAGATACGCAGTATTTT. Translating it yields CASSLSTSGASTDTQYF.

CDR3 amino acids: CASSELAGGPDTQYF. In nucleotides, the CDR3 is TGTGCCAGCAGTGAACTAGCGGGAGGGCCAGATACGCAGTATTTT. The chain uses TRBV6-1 and TRBJ2-3; TRBD2 aligns across 12 bases. CDR1 and CDR2 (germline): MNHNS, SASEGT. V shed 2 bases and J 4 bases; nucleotides not matched to a gene: 1. The CDR3 consists of 15 residues.